These T cell receptor beta chains were read from a single sample in a study of cytomegalovirus exposure and HLA in healthy donors. Produced via immunoSEQ multiplex PCR; TCRdb's table is partial and in-frame only. This sample has some 150,000 clones; more than 70% occur once, and the top ten carry 5.6%. Sequenced: PBMCs. The receptors shown here come from a woman aged 40-49 years in good health and CMV-seropositive. Both conserved end residues are part of each CDR3. A D gene is named only where the DNA matches it firmly. Only part of the rows carry a size: once, few, many, or a class if the clone is expanded.

D: TRBD1; V: TRBV28; J: TRBJ1-5; size: -; DNA: TGTGCCAGCAGGGAAACAGGGGCGAGCAATCAGCCCCAGCATTTT; CDR3: CASRETGASNQPQHF
D: TRBD2; V: TRBV11-2; J: TRBJ2-7; size: -; DNA: TGTGCCAGCAGCTTAGTAGACCTTGGGCTAGCGGGACTCTACGAGCAGTACTTC; CDR3: CASSLVDLGLAGLYEQYF
D: -; V: TRBV30; J: TRBJ2-1; size: -; DNA: TGTGCCTGGAGTCGACCCCGTTTAGCTGGGCAGTTCTTC; CDR3: CAWSRPRLAGQFF
D: -; V: TRBV12-5; J: TRBJ2-4; size: -; DNA: TGTGCTAGTGGTTTGGTGGTAGCGGAGGAGAAAAACATTCAGTACTTC; CDR3: CASGLVVAEEKNIQYF
D: TRBD2; V: TRBV4-2; J: TRBJ2-2; size: once; DNA: TGTGCCAGCAGCCACCCCGGGACTAGCGGGAGTAATACCGGGGAGCTGTTTTTT; CDR3: CASSHPGTSGSNTGELFF
D: -; V: TRBV9; J: TRBJ2-5; size: -; DNA: TGTGCCAGCAGCGTTGGGGGGAATCAAGAGACCCAGTACTTC; CDR3: CASSVGGNQETQYF
D: -; V: TRBV30; J: TRBJ2-3; size: -; DNA: TGTGCCTGGAGTGGGGCGCGACAGGCGGGCACAGATACGCAGTATTTT; CDR3: CAWSGARQAGTDTQYF
D: -; V: TRBV27; J: TRBJ2-2; size: few; DNA: TGTGCCAGCAGCCTTTCTACCGGGGAGCTGTTTTTT; CDR3: CASSLSTGELFF
D: -; V: TRBV28; J: TRBJ1-2; size: -; DNA: TGTGCCAGCAGCCAACAGGGAATGACTGGCTACACCTTC; CDR3: CASSQQGMTGYTF
D: TRBD1; V: TRBV30; J: TRBJ1-3; size: -; DNA: TGTGCCAAGACAGGGGCAGGGAACACCATATATTTT; CDR3: CAKTGAGNTIYF
D: -; V: TRBV7-2; J: TRBJ2-3; size: -; DNA: TGTGCCAGCAGCTTGCAGGGGGGTGGAACAGATACGCAGTATTTT; CDR3: CASSLQGGGTDTQYF
D: -; V: TRBV7-9; J: TRBJ2-1; size: -; DNA: TGTGCTAGCAGCTTAATAATGGGGCCTGAGCAGTTCTTC; CDR3: CASSLIMGPEQFF
D: -; V: TRBV5-1; J: TRBJ2-2; size: -; DNA: TGCGCCAGCAGCTTGGCGGGGGGCCCGAGTAGGGACACCGGGGAGCTGTTTTTT; CDR3: CASSLAGGPSRDTGELFF
D: -; V: TRBV29-1; J: TRBJ1-5; size: -; DNA: TGCAGCGCAGCTATGGGGCATCTAGGGGATTATAGCAATCAGCCCCAGCATTTT; CDR3: CSAAMGHLGDYSNQPQHF
D: TRBD2; V: TRBV18; J: TRBJ2-2; size: -; DNA: TGTGCCAGCTCACCACCCGGACTAGCGGACACCGGGGAGCTGTTTTTT; CDR3: CASSPPGLADTGELFF
D: TRBD1; V: TRBV9; J: TRBJ1-1; size: -; DNA: TGTGCCAGCAGCGTGGGGACAGGGGTTGGGGTGAACACTGAAGCTTTCTTT; CDR3: CASSVGTGVGVNTEAFF
D: -; V: TRBV5-1; J: TRBJ1-1; size: -; DNA: TGCGCCAGCAGCCCAATTAGGGGCCCTAGTGAAGCTTTCTTT; CDR3: CASSPIRGPSEAFF
D: TRBD2; V: TRBV7-9; J: TRBJ2-4; size: -; DNA: TGTGCCAGCAGCCGAAGGACTAGGGCTGGGAACATTCAGTACTTC; CDR3: CASSRRTRAGNIQYF
D: TRBD2; V: TRBV28; J: TRBJ2-7; size: once; DNA: TGTGCCAGCAGTGCGACCGGGACTAGTCGGGAGCAGTACTTC; CDR3: CASSATGTSREQYF
D: -; V: TRBV27; J: TRBJ1-6; size: -; DNA: TGTGCCAGCAGTTTATCAGGGGCCCATTATCCACCCCTCCACTTT; CDR3: CASSLSGAHYPPLHF
D: TRBD2; V: TRBV7-2; J: TRBJ2-3; size: few; DNA: TGTGCCAGCAGCCCCTGGACTAGCGCAGATACGCAGTATTTT; CDR3: CASSPWTSADTQYF
D: TRBD1; V: TRBV2; J: TRBJ2-2; size: -; DNA: TGTGCCAGCAGTGAGACAGGGCTGCACACCGGGGAGCTGTTTTTT; CDR3: CASSETGLHTGELFF
D: TRBD1; V: TRBV10-3; J: TRBJ1-2; size: -; DNA: TGTGCCATCAGGGGGGACAGGGAAGTCTATGGCTACACCTTC; CDR3: CAIRGDREVYGYTF
D: TRBD2; V: TRBV6-5; J: TRBJ2-1; size: few; DNA: TGTGCCAGCAGGGTCAGCGGGAGGGCCTTCAGTGAGCAGTTCTTC; CDR3: CASRVSGRAFSEQFF
D: -; V: TRBV6-5; J: TRBJ2-7; size: -; DNA: TGTGCCAGCACCGACAACTACGAGCAGTACTTC; CDR3: CASTDNYEQYF
D: TRBD2; V: TRBV28; J: TRBJ2-1; size: -; DNA: TGTGCCAGCAGCCGGCTGGCGGGAGGAGGCAATGAGCAGTTCTTC; CDR3: CASSRLAGGGNEQFF
D: -; V: TRBV30; J: TRBJ1-2; size: -; DNA: TGTGCCTGGAGTGGGCAGCCAACACCGAACTATGGCTACGCCTTC; CDR3: CAWSGQPTPNYGYAF
D: TRBD1; V: TRBV29-1; J: TRBJ2-5; size: -; DNA: TGCAGCGTTGATTCTTCCGGGACAGGGAGAAAGACCCAGTACTTC; CDR3: CSVDSSGTGRKTQYF
D: TRBD2; V: TRBV9; J: TRBJ2-3; size: once; DNA: TGTGCCAGCAGCATCGAAGCGGGGGCCACAGATACGCAGTATTTT; CDR3: CASSIEAGATDTQYF
D: -; V: TRBV7-9; J: TRBJ1-1; size: -; DNA: TGTGCCAGCAGCTTAGGGGGCAAGGGGTCTGAAGCTTTCTTT; CDR3: CASSLGGKGSEAFF
D: -; V: TRBV6-6; J: TRBJ2-7; size: -; DNA: TGTGCCAGCAGTTTCGTCACGGTCGTACCTCCTAACGAGCAGTACTTC; CDR3: CASSFVTVVPPNEQYF
D: TRBD2; V: TRBV5-4; J: TRBJ2-5; size: -; DNA: TGTGCCAGCAGCTTGGTGGGAGGGCTTTTCAAGACCCAGTACTTC; CDR3: CASSLVGGLFKTQYF
D: -; V: TRBV4-1; J: TRBJ1-2; size: -; DNA: TGCGCCAGCAGCCGACCCGGACAGAACTATGGCTACACCTTC; CDR3: CASSRPGQNYGYTF
D: TRBD2; V: TRBV5-4; J: TRBJ2-1; size: once; DNA: TGTGCCAGCAGCGTCCAGGGGCTAGCGGGAGACAATGAGCAGTTCTTC; CDR3: CASSVQGLAGDNEQFF
D: -; V: TRBV6-5; J: TRBJ1-2; size: -; DNA: TGTGCCAGCAGCCCGGGCGGGGCGGGACCCTATGGCTACACCTTC; CDR3: CASSPGGAGPYGYTF
D: TRBD2; V: TRBV19; J: TRBJ2-1; size: -; DNA: TGTGCCAGTAGTCGACCGGGACTAGCGGTTTACAATGAGCAGTTCTTC; CDR3: CASSRPGLAVYNEQFF
D: TRBD1; V: TRBV6-5; J: TRBJ2-5; size: -; DNA: TGTGCCAGCAGTTTAACAGGGGCCCAAGTAGAGACCCAGTACTTC; CDR3: CASSLTGAQVETQYF
D: TRBD1; V: TRBV5-1; J: TRBJ1-2; size: -; DNA: TGCGCCAGCAGCTTGGATCAGGGGGCGAGGCCCTATGGCTACACCTTC; CDR3: CASSLDQGARPYGYTF
D: -; V: TRBV5-4; J: TRBJ2-5; size: -; DNA: TGTGCCAGCAGCTTGGAGGCGGGACAGTGGGAGACCCAGTACTTC; CDR3: CASSLEAGQWETQYF
D: -; V: TRBV9; J: TRBJ1-1; size: -; DNA: TGTGCCAGCAGCTTTAACATGAACACTGAAGCTTTCTTT; CDR3: CASSFNMNTEAFF
D: TRBD2; V: TRBV7-9; J: TRBJ2-3; size: -; DNA: TGTGCCAGCAGCCGCCGTCTGACTAGCGGGAGAACAGATACGCAGTATTTT; CDR3: CASSRRLTSGRTDTQYF
D: TRBD2; V: TRBV7-7; J: TRBJ2-2; size: once; DNA: TGTGCTAGCACCCGGGGGGGGCTTGAAACCGGGGAGCTGTTTTTT; CDR3: CASTRGGLETGELFF
D: -; V: TRBV20-1; J: TRBJ2-1; size: -; DNA: TGCAGTGCCTTGGCCGTTGCTGAGCAGTTCTTC; CDR3: CSALAVAEQFF
D: -; V: TRBV28; J: TRBJ2-3; size: -; DNA: TGTGCCAGCAGTCCCATGGACAGCACTAGCACAGATACGCAGTATTTT; CDR3: CASSPMDSTSTDTQYF
D: -; V: TRBV18; J: TRBJ2-7; size: -; DNA: TGTGCCAGTGCCGCGACGGGAGCGTCCTACGAGCAGTACTTC; CDR3: CASAATGASYEQYF
D: TRBD2; V: TRBV5-1; J: TRBJ2-7; size: -; DNA: TGCGCCAGCAGCCCCGGGACTAGCGGGATGGCTTACGAGCAGTACTTC; CDR3: CASSPGTSGMAYEQYF
D: -; V: TRBV28; J: TRBJ2-1; size: -; DNA: TGTGCCAGCACCGGCAGGGGTCACCACAATGAGCAGTTCTTC; CDR3: CASTGRGHHNEQFF
D: -; V: TRBV28; J: TRBJ2-2; size: -; DNA: TGTGCCAGCAGTCCAGCAGGGACCGGGGAGCTGTTTTTT; CDR3: CASSPAGTGELFF
D: -; V: TRBV5-1; J: TRBJ2-7; size: -; DNA: TGCGCCAGCAGCTTGGGCAGGACAACCTACGAGCAGTACTTC; CDR3: CASSLGRTTYEQYF
D: TRBD2; V: TRBV7-9; J: TRBJ2-1; size: -; DNA: TGTGCCACCCGCCTAGCGGGCCCACTCTATGACAATGAGCAGTTCTTC; CDR3: CATRLAGPLYDNEQFF
D: -; V: TRBV4-1; J: TRBJ1-3; size: -; DNA: TGCGCCAGCAGCCAAGATGCGGCGACTGGAAACACCATATATTTT; CDR3: CASSQDAATGNTIYF
D: -; V: TRBV29-1; J: TRBJ1-2; size: few; DNA: TGCAGCGTTGGGACGACAGGAACTGGCTACACCTTC; CDR3: CSVGTTGTGYTF
D: -; V: TRBV30; J: TRBJ2-1; size: few; DNA: TGTGCCTGGAGTAGGCTAGCGGAGTGGGGGGGCCACAATGAGCAGTTCTTC; CDR3: CAWSRLAEWGGHNEQFF